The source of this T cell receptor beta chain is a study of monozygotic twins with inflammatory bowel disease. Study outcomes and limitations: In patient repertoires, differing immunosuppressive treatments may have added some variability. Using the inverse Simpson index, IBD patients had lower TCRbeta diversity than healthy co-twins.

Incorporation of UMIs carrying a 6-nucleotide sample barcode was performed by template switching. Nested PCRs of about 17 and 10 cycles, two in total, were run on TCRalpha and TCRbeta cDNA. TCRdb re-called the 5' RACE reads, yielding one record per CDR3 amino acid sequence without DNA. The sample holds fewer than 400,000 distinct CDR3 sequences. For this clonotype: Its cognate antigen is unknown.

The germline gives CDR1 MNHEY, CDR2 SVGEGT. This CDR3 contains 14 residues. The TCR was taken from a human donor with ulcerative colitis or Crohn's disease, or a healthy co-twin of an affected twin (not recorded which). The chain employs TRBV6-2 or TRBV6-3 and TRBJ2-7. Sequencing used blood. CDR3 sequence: CASTIGQGSYEQYF.